Each of the 2 T cell receptor beta chains below was sequenced from the same sample in a study of early T cells in non-severe SARS-CoV-2 infection. TCRdb used MiXCR to reprocess the 5' RACE reads, holding one entry per CDR3 protein. The sample has some 98,000 distinct CDR3 sequences; roughly 9.6% are singletons. Sequencing was done on a sample of whole blood. The receptors were sampled from an adult who was a healthcare worker with PCR-confirmed SARS-CoV-2 infection or an uninfected control (not recorded which).

In this sample, this clonotype turned up a few times. The chain combines TRBV20-1 with TRBJ2-1; no clear D gene. This CDR3 region has 14 residues. In germline, CDR1 is DFQATT, CDR2 SNEGSKA (reference sequence). V lost 3 bases and J 0 bases, leaving 9 bases between the germline ends. The CDR3 loop is CSARAASSYNEQFF. The CDR3 DNA sequence: TGCAGTGCTAGGGCTGCAAGCTCCTACAATGAGCAGTTCTTC.

The chain links TRBV12-3 or TRBV12-4 to TRBJ2-3, with D unresolved. There are 16 residues in the CDR3. Trimming took off 3 bases at V and 2 bases at J, with 15 bases between the two ends. The CDR3 DNA is TGTGCCAGCAGTTTCCCCCTCAGCGCGACCACAGATACGCAGTATTTT. Translation: CASSFPLSATTDTQYF.